The entry below gives a single T cell receptor beta chain sequence along with its context. This record belongs to a study of blood T cell repertoires in COVID-19. Across the whole study: In each case, the material was cDNA or gDNA derived from T cells, B-cell-depleted T cells, or PBMCs.

Germline V gene lookup returns CDR1 SGHTA and CDR2 FQGNSA. The V end was cut by 3 bases, the J end by 0 bases, with 6 bases between. This CDR3 is 15 amino acids long. Method: immunoSEQ multiplex PCR; TCRdb's copy keeps in-frame clones and lacks some. The sample consists of 120,000 to 150,000 clones, 85% to 90% of them appearing once. The sequenced material came from peripheral blood. The origin of this receptor is a man aged 50 or older with active or convalescent COVID-19. The chain recombines TRBV7-2 with TRBJ2-6; TRBD2 might be the D (5 bases). CDR3 in DNA: TGTGCCAGCAGCTTCCGGGGCTCTGGGGCCAACGTCCTGACTTTC. It codes for CASSFRGSGANVLTF.